One T cell receptor beta chain is described in this entry. Its antigen is currently unknown. These data are taken from a study of metastatic and nonmetastatic thyroid tumors. Overall study results and limits: According to reports, the diversity of TCR beta was significantly higher in malignant thyroid tumors than in benign nodules, and this held in both blood and tumor samples.

The CDR3 consists of 16 residues. V lost 0 bases and J lost 4; bases outside the gene matches: 9. Germline values: CDR1 MGHRA, CDR2 YSYEKL. Patients underwent thyroid surgery, and none had received any treatment before it. TCRdb re-called the PCR reads with MiXCR. The repertoire holds roughly 55,000 clones, with under 20% as singletons. The sequencing sample was made of blood. The chain couples TRBV4-1 to TRBJ2-7; 7 bases map to TRBD1. This TCR derives from a male donor with papillary thyroid cancer or a benign thyroid nodule (not recorded which). Some clones in this sample may be carry-over from other donors' samples. The CDR3 loop reads CASSQEIVTGIYEQYV. The DNA for the CDR3 is TGCGCCAGCAGCCAAGAAATAGTGACAGGGATTTACGAGCAGTACGTC.